Sequencing of this T cell receptor beta chain was carried out in a study of blood T cell repertoires in COVID-19. The junction had 5 bases not matched to a gene; V was cut back by 4 bases and J by 3 bases. Germline CDR1 reads SGHDT; CDR2 reads YYEEEE. This CDR3 contains 14 residues. Original handling: By means of reference gene primer amplification, nucleated cell counts were estimated. Measured with immunoSEQ multiplex PCR; TCRdb has only the in-frame clones, and not every one. That table is the source of V, J and clone size, and D and trimming were worked out from the DNA. The sample includes about 220,000 clones, 88% seen only once; the top ten take roughly 2.6%.

The chain joins TRBV5-6 to TRBJ1-2, with 8 bases aligning to TRBD1. This TCR was sampled from a woman aged 25 to 39 who had recovered from COVID-19. The sample was PBMCs or T cells enriched from blood (not recorded which). The CDR3 sequence: CASSPRQGYYGYTF. The CDR3 bases are TGTGCCAGCAGCCCCCGACAGGGGTACTATGGCTACACCTTC.